The 16 T cell receptor beta chains listed next were all sequenced from one sample in a study of cytomegalovirus exposure and HLA in healthy donors. PCR primers comprised 60 Vbeta and 13 Jbeta primers. Repertoires were generated with immunoSEQ multiplex PCR, while TCRdb's copy carries only in-frame clones and drops some. The sample totals 100,000 or so clones; its top ten clones hold around 3.4%. Material for sequencing was PBMCs. These receptors all come from a woman between 25 and 40 years old in good health and CMV-seronegative.

CDR3 in DNA: TGTGCCAGCAAAACGCCTAGTCTCTCCTACAATGAGCAGTTCTTC. Protein sequence: CASKTPSLSYNEQFF. This chain links TRBV28 with TRBJ2-1; D gene unclear. With 7 bases removed from V and 0 bases from J, the gap between germline ends came to 13 bases. The length of the CDR3 is 15 residues. Germline CDR1 MDHEN, CDR2 SYDVKM.

V gene TRBV5-4 combines with J gene TRBJ2-1; D is possibly TRBD2 (5 bases). Trimming stripped 5 bases from V and 6 bases from J, with 18 bases between. Germline assignment: CDR1 SGHNT and CDR2 YYREEE (reference sequence). CDR3 length: 15 amino acids. Written as DNA, the CDR3 is TGTGCCAGCAGTTTTCCCGGACCTAGCCGCAATGAGCAGTTCTTC. Translation: CASSFPGPSRNEQFF.

The gene calls are TRBV29-1 and TRBJ1-5, with D perhaps TRBD1 (6 bases). Trimming took off 3 bases at V and 4 bases at J, with 16 bases between the two ends. Per the germline V gene, CDR1 is SQVTM and CDR2 is ANQGSEA. CDR3 length: 15 amino acids. The CDR3 DNA is TGCAGCGTTGAGGTTGGGGAGGGGGGGAATCAGCCCCAGCATTTT. It encodes CSVEVGEGGNQPQHF.

This chain links TRBV7-2 with TRBJ2-5; no definite D call. Germline CDR1 SGHTA, CDR2 FQGNSA. CDR3 size: 12 residues. V lost 5 bases to trimming and J lost 4 bases, with 8 bases between them. CDR3 residues: CASSPILETQYF. As DNA, the CDR3 is TGTGCCAGCAGCCCGATACTAGAGACCCAGTACTTC. Full variable domain (missing parts from reference TRBV7-2 and TRBJ2-5): GAGVSQSPSNKVTEKGKDVELRCDPISGHTALYWYRQSLGQGLEFLIYFQGNSAPDKSGLPSDRFSAERTGGSVSTLTIQRTQQEDSAVYLCASSPILETQYFGPGTRLLVL.

The chain is built from TRBV5-1 and TRBJ2-1; perhaps TRBD1 as D (6 bases). V was clipped by 4 bases and J by 0 bases, with 11 bases between them. This CDR3 comprises 15 residues. Germline CDR1 SGHRS, CDR2 YFSETQ. As DNA, the CDR3 is TGCGCCAGCAGCGACCAAGGGGGCTCCTACAATGAGCAGTTCTTC. This translates into CASSDQGGSYNEQFF.

This sequence joins TRBV13 and TRBJ1-1, with D possibly TRBD1 on 6 matching bases. Germline CDR1 PRHDT, CDR2 FYEKMQ (reference sequence). V lost 5 bases and J 5 bases, leaving 9 bases between the germline ends. The CDR3 is 12 amino acids. The CDR3 bases are TGTGCCAGCAGCCCAGGGGTAACTGAAGCTTTCTTT. It translates to CASSPGVTEAFF.

The V call is TRBV6-1, the J call TRBJ2-1; 9 nucleotides line up with TRBD2. V was clipped by 2 bases and J by 4 bases; unmatched bases: 6. CDR1 MNHNS and CDR2 SASEGT come from the germline V gene. The CDR3 covers 16 residues. CDR3 region: CASSEWGREGYNEQFF. Written as DNA, the CDR3 is TGTGCCAGCAGTGAATGGGGGCGGGAGGGTTACAATGAGCAGTTCTTC.

V usage is TRBV30 and J usage is TRBJ2-1, with D tentatively TRBD1 (5 bases). Germline V gene data show CDR1 as GTSNPN and CDR2 as SVGIG (reference sequence). The CDR3 extends over 14 amino acids. V was trimmed by 2 bases and J by 7 bases, leaving 15 bases between them. CDR3 amino acids: CAWSYRQIDNEQFF. In nucleotides, the CDR3 is TGTGCCTGGAGTTACAGACAGATTGATAATGAGCAGTTCTTC.

The rearrangement joins TRBV30 to TRBJ1-2, with 7 bases fitting TRBD1. This CDR3 comprises 12 residues. The germline CDR1 and CDR2 sequences are GTSNPN and SVGIG (reference sequence). This CDR3 is CALEQGTYGYTF. CDR3 nucleotides: TGTGCGCTGGAACAGGGGACCTATGGCTACACCTTC. Looking up the rest from reference TRBV30 and TRBJ1-2 gives the full variable domain: SQTIHQWPATLVQPVGSPLSLECTVEGTSNPNLYWYRQAAGRGLQLLFYSVGIGQISSEVPQNLSASRPQDRQFILSSKKLLLSDSGFYLCALEQGTYGYTFGSGTRLTVV.

This chain links TRBV5-1 with TRBJ2-1, with 10 bases matching TRBD2. The CDR3 runs to 17 residues. V lost 1 base, J lost 0 bases, and 4 bases stayed unmatched. CDR1 and CDR2 (germline): SGHRS, YFSETQ. The CDR3 region has the DNA TGCGCCAGCAGCTTGCCACTAGCGGGGCACTCCTACAATGAGCAGTTCTTC. Translation gives CASSLPLAGHSYNEQFF.

J is TRBJ2-4 and V is TRBV6-5; 9 bases align to TRBD2. The trim removed 6 bases at V and 11 bases at J, leaving 11 bases unmatched. The CDR3 spans 14 residues. Germline V gene lookup returns CDR1 MNHEY and CDR2 SVGAGI. The CDR3 nucleotides read TGTGCCAGCAGCAAAGCGGGAGGCCCGTGGGTTCAGTACTTC. It specifies CASSKAGGPWVQYF.

This chain uses TRBV6-5 with TRBJ2-7; 7 bases agree with TRBD2. The germline V gene has CDR1 MNHEY and CDR2 SVGAGI. Germline trimming cut 4 bases from V and 5 bases from J; bases unmatched to any gene: 5. The CDR3 covers 13 residues. The CDR3 nucleotides read TGTGCCAGCAGTTTAACTAGCGCTCACGAGCAGTACTTC. Translated, it gives CASSLTSAHEQYF.

The chain links TRBV5-1 to TRBJ2-5; 7 bases are a match to TRBD1. The J call may be incorrect, as the DNA end agrees better with TRBJ2-7. The germline CDR1 and CDR2 sequences are SGHRS and YFSETQ. The CDR3 has 13 amino acids. CDR3 in DNA: TGCGCCAGCAGCGTGACAGGGACCGGCGAGCAGTACTTC. Translated: CASSVTGTGEQYF.

This chain links TRBV12-2 with TRBJ2-2; TRBD1, as called in the table, went unchecked against the DNA. TRBV12-2 corresponds to a pseudogene. The CDR3 has 14 amino acids. CDR3 protein: CASRLPTETGELFF. DNA for the CDR3: TGTGCAAGTCGTTTACCGACAGAGACCGGGGAGCTGTTTTTT.

The chain links TRBV29-1 to TRBJ2-2, with a weak D call TRBD2 (6 bases). The germline gives CDR1 SQVTM, CDR2 ANQGSEA. The CDR3 has 15 residues. Trimming left V 6 bases short and J 5 bases short, with 19 bases between. CDR3 in DNA: TGCAGCGTCGTCAGTACGGGAGATCATACCGGGGAGCTGTTTTTT. Amino acid sequence: CSVVSTGDHTGELFF.

In DNA form, the CDR3 reads TGTGCCAGCAGCGTAGGTGCGGGAGAATACGAGCAGTACTTC. Its protein is CASSVGAGEYEQYF. This chain connects TRBV9 to TRBJ2-7, with 7 bases matching TRBD2. Unmatched junction bases numbered 4, after V lost 0 bases and J lost 4 bases. Germline loops: CDR1 SGDLS, CDR2 YYNGEE. The CDR3 runs to 14 residues.